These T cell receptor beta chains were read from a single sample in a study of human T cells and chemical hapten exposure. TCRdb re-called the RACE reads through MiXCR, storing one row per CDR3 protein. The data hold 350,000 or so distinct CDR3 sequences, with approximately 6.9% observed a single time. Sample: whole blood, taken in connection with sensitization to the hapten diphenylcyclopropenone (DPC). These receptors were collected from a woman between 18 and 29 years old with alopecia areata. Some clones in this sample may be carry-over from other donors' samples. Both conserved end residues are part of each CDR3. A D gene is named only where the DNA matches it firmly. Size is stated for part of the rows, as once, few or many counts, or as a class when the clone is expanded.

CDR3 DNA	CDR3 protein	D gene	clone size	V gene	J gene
TGTGCCAGCAGTTTCGGAGGGCCTGGCACAGATACGCAGTATTTT	CASSFGGPGTDTQYF	NA	many	TRBV12-3/TRBV12-4	TRBJ2-3
TGTGCCAGCAGCGTTCCCCCGGGACTAGCTAACACCGGGGAGCTGTTTTTT	CASSVPPGLANTGELFF	TRBD2	few	TRBV9	TRBJ2-2
TGTGCCAGCAGCCCTCAGGGGGCGGGTGGCTACACCTTC	CASSPQGAGGYTF	TRBD1	many	TRBV7-2	TRBJ1-2
TGCGCCAGCAGCTTTGCAGGGGCGTATGGCTACACCTTC	CASSFAGAYGYTF	NA	few	TRBV5-1	TRBJ1-2
TGTGCCAGCAGCTTACAGGGGGCGGAGACCGGGGAGCTGTTTTTT	CASSLQGAETGELFF	TRBD1	NA	TRBV27	TRBJ2-2
TGTGCCAGCAGTATAGAGACAGGGGGGAACCACGAGCAGTACTTC	CASSIETGGNHEQYF	TRBD1	many	TRBV27	TRBJ2-7
TGTGCCCTGCCCTGGGGACCCAAAAGGCATACTGAAGCTTTCTTT	CALPWGPKRHTEAFF	NA	many	TRBV27	TRBJ1-1
TGTGCCAGCAGCTTAGACCTACTCTGGGGACACTCCTACGAGCAGTACTTC	CASSLDLLWGHSYEQYF	NA	NA	TRBV7-4	TRBJ2-7
TGCGCCAGCAGTCCTGACAGATCGTACCAAGAGACCCAGTACTTC	CASSPDRSYQETQYF	NA	few	TRBV5-1	TRBJ2-5
TGCGCCAGCAGCTTGGAAGGGGGGGCGAGGACTGAAGCTTTCTTT	CASSLEGGARTEAFF	NA	few	TRBV5-1	TRBJ1-1
TGTGCCAGCAGTTCTTGGACAGAAAGCGAGGGGTTACCCCTCCACTTT	CASSSWTESEGLPLHF	NA	many	TRBV27	TRBJ1-6
TGTGCCAGCAGCTTAGGCTCCGGGACAGGGAACACCGGGGAGCTGTTTTTT	CASSLGSGTGNTGELFF	TRBD1	many	TRBV7-6	TRBJ2-2
TGTGCCAGCAGCTGGGTGGCGGACGGGGAGACCCAGTACTTC	CASSWVADGETQYF	NA	many	TRBV6-6	TRBJ2-5
TGTGCCAGCAGTTACTCTCCGGGAAGCACAGATACGCAGTATTTT	CASSYSPGSTDTQYF	NA	many	TRBV6-5	TRBJ2-3
TGTGCCAGCAGTCCGATCAGGGTAAACATTCAGTACTTC	CASSPIRVNIQYF	NA	NA	TRBV6-5	TRBJ2-4
TGTGCCAGCTCACCTTTTAGGCAGGGGGCGCATAGTAGCGAAGATACGCAGTATTTT	CASSPFRQGAHSSEDTQYF	TRBD1	few	TRBV18	TRBJ2-3
TGCAGCGGGACCCAGGAGGCAGATACGCAGTATTTT	CSGTQEADTQYF	NA	many	TRBV29-1	TRBJ2-3
TGTGCCAGCAGGTCGACAGGGGGCCGCTATGGCTACACCTTC	CASRSTGGRYGYTF	TRBD1	few	TRBV28	TRBJ1-2
TGTGCCAGCAGCTACCCCCAAGCGGGGCTCACAGATACGCAGTATTTT	CASSYPQAGLTDTQYF	TRBD2	NA	TRBV7-9	TRBJ2-3
TGCGCCAGCAGCCAAGGCCTCACAGGGTCTAACTATGGCTACACCTTC	CASSQGLTGSNYGYTF	NA	many	TRBV4-3	TRBJ1-2
TGTGCCAGCAGCCAAGATCTTGCGGGCCCTGGCACAGATACGCAGTATTTT	CASSQDLAGPGTDTQYF	NA	many	TRBV14	TRBJ2-3
TGTGCCAGCTCACCCCGGGCCGACTACAATGAGCAGTTCTTC	CASSPRADYNEQFF	NA	many	TRBV18	TRBJ2-1
TGTGCCAGCAGTTTGATGACTAGCGGTCAAGAGACCCAGTACTTC	CASSLMTSGQETQYF	TRBD2	NA	TRBV12-3/TRBV12-4	TRBJ2-5
TGTGCCAGCAGCTTGGGGGCGCAGGGTTGGTACGAGCAGTACTTC	CASSLGAQGWYEQYF	NA	NA	TRBV5-6	TRBJ2-7
TGTGCCAGCAGTCGACTAGCGGGGGGCTACAATGAGCAGTTCTTC	CASSRLAGGYNEQFF	TRBD2	many	TRBV6-6	TRBJ2-1
TGTGCCAGCAGTTACTCCCCAGGGATCGAGCAGTACTTC	CASSYSPGIEQYF	NA	many	TRBV6-2/TRBV6-3	TRBJ2-7
TGTGCCAGCAGTCACCCCGACAGGGGTAACACTGAAGCTTTCTTT	CASSHPDRGNTEAFF	TRBD1	NA	TRBV6-2/TRBV6-3	TRBJ1-1
TGCGCCAGCAGCCAAGGATCCGGAGGCGGGGCGAGAGATACGCAGTATTTT	CASSQGSGGGARDTQYF	NA	few	TRBV4-3	TRBJ2-3
TGCAGCGTCCGACAGGGCCTCCAAGAGACCCAGTACTTC	CSVRQGLQETQYF	TRBD1	many	TRBV29-1	TRBJ2-5
TGTGCCATCAGTGAGTTGACTACAGGATCCTACAATGAGCAGTTCTTC	CAISELTTGSYNEQFF	NA	few	TRBV10-3	TRBJ2-1
TGTGCCATCAGTGAGTCGATAGGGGATCAGCCCCAGCATTTT	CAISESIGDQPQHF	NA	NA	TRBV10-3	TRBJ1-5
TGTGCCAGCAGGTCTTGGACATTGAACACTGAAGCTTTCTTT	CASRSWTLNTEAFF	NA	NA	TRBV5-8	TRBJ1-1
TGTGCCAGCAGCCACCGGGGGCTAGCGGCCTACGAGCAGTACTTC	CASSHRGLAAYEQYF	NA	few	TRBV7-9	TRBJ2-7